Here is one TCR beta chain with its context. The entry originates in a study of technical replicates of blood from several donors. Germline V lookup: CDR1 SGHRS, CDR2 YFSETQ. The length of the CDR3 is 16 residues. The V gene end was trimmed by 5 bases and the J gene end by 5 bases; junction bases not matched to a gene: 11. Profiling relied on immunoSEQ multiplex PCR, and the TCRdb table lists in-frame clones only, not all of them. The repertoire holds about 81,000 clones, with over 75% as singletons. What was sequenced was PBMCs. The sequence was obtained from a human donor in good health. Some clones in this sample may be carry-over from other donors' samples. The V and J genes are TRBV5-1 and TRBJ1-2; 11 nucleotides agree with TRBD1. CDR3 sequence: CASSSRTGGSGYGYTF. Here the CDR3 DNA reads TGCGCCAGCAGTTCCAGGACAGGGGGCAGTGGTTATGGCTACACCTTC.